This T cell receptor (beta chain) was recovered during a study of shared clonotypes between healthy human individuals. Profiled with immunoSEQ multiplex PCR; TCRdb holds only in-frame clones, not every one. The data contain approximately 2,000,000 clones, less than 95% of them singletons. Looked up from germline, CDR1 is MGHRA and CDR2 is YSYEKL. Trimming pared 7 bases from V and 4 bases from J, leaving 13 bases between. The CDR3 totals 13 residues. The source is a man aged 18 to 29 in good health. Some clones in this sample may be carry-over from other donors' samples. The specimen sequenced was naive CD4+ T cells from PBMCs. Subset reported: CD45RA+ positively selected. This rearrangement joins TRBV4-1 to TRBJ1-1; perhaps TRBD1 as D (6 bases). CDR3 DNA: TGCGCCAGCATCGCGAGGGGGGGCACTGAAGCTTTCTTT. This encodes CASIARGGTEAFF.